This T cell receptor beta chain was identified during a study of T-cell memory formation after mild COVID-19. Study context: Largely donor-specific TCR clusters were found. General study findings and limits: While clones contracting from day 15 to 85 were balanced between CD4 and CD8, later expanders leaned CD4+.

The TCR alpha and TCR beta cDNA libraries, bearing sample barcodes and UMIs, were generated by 5'RACE using constant-segment primers. Each CDR3 protein gets one entry after TCRdb re-called the 5' RACE reads with MiXCR. The sample has about 560,000 distinct CDR3 sequences, 20% to 25% seen once. This clonotype was counted many times. Its antigen is unknown. Trimming removed 0 bases at V and 0 bases at J, with 11 bases between. Germline CDR1 SGHDT, CDR2 YYEEEE. The CDR3 extends over 16 amino acids. V usage is TRBV5-6 and J usage is TRBJ2-3; D possibly corresponds to TRBD2 (5 bases). The source material was PBMCs or a T cell subset sorted from them (not recorded which). The sequence came from an adult woman who had mild COVID-19 (a few samples of this study predate the infection). Cell type and time point are not known. The CDR3 DNA follows: TGTGCCAGCAGCTTGGGCCGGGAAACTAGCACAGATACGCAGTATTTT. Protein product: CASSLGRETSTDTQYF.